This T cell receptor beta chain emerged from a study of human thymus T cells. Study observations and caveats: Thymic and blood repertoires appeared to carry a bias in their V and J gene usage.

TCRdb's copy holds only in-frame clones and misses some; the assay was immunoSEQ multiplex PCR. The repertoire holds tens of thousands of clones, with nearly 95% as singletons. Germline V gene lookup returns CDR1 SGHDN and CDR2 FVKESK. Trimming took off 3 bases at V and 4 bases at J, with 9 bases between the two ends. The CDR3 has 13 amino acids. Half of the eight donors gave roughly 0.5-1 mL blood during surgery. Genomic DNA was extracted from every available blood leukocyte. In the case of this clone: Its antigen is as yet unknown.

Sequenced sample: blood. This rearrangement joins TRBV14 to TRBJ1-2, with unresolved D. The origin of this receptor is a boy in the first two years of life with a congenital heart defect but otherwise immunologically healthy. In DNA form, the CDR3 reads TGTGCCAGCAGCCACGGGTTTCTCTATGGCTACACCTTC. The encoded protein is CASSHGFLYGYTF.